This section outlines one T cell receptor (beta chain) sequence together with its context. Its antigen remains unidentified. The data are from a study of T cell repertoires in ileal Crohn's disease. Study as a whole: Operated complications were stricturing disease (around 61%) and penetrating disease (about 39%).

Here immunoSEQ multiplex PCR was the method, and the copy in TCRdb shows in-frame clones only, minus some. The table has roughly 4,000 clones, approximately 90% seen once. Study-level findings and limits: Mucosal expansions were suggested to be mainly CD8 T cells. Clonal expansions were more frequent in active smokers than non-smokers at surgery. Clonality above 26.8% at surgery always came with endoscopic recurrence.

This receptor was identified in an adult with Crohn's disease. The sample was ileal tissue.

In DNA, the CDR3 is TGTGCCAGCACCCTCTCAGGGAGCACCTACAATGAGCAGTTCTTC. It is translated as CASTLSGSTYNEQFF. The chain uses TRBV2 and TRBJ2-1; D assignment may be TRBD1 or TRBD2 (5 bases each). CDR1 and CDR2 from the germline V gene are SNHLY and FYNNEI. Trimming shortened V by 7 bases and J by 2 bases, and 15 bases separated the two germline ends. There are 15 residues in the CDR3.